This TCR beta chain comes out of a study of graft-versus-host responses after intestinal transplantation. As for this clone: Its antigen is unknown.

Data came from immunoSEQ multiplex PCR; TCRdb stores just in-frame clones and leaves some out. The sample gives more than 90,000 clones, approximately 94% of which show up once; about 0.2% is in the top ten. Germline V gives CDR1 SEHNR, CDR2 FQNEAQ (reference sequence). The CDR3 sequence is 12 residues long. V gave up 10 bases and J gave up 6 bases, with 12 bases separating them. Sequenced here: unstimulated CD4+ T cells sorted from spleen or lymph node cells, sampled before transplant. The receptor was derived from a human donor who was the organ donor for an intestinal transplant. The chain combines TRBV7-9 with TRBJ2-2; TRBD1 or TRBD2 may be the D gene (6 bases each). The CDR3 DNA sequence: TGTGCCACCCAGGGGACTCCCGGGGAGCTGTTTTTT. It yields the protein CATQGTPGELFF.